This record concerns one T cell receptor (beta chain) sequence. Antigen: not known. Within the sample, other DNA sequences also encode this same CDR3. To release intraepithelial and lamina propria lymphocytes, the graft tissue was processed. This entry comes from a study of graft-versus-host responses after intestinal transplantation. Overall study results and limits: Recipient marrow contained GvH clones, some of which appeared first in ileum or blood.

Clones were read by immunoSEQ multiplex PCR, and TCRdb kept only the in-frame ones, dropping some. This table has approximately 63,000 clones, 75% to 90% appearing once. Trimming took 0 bases from V and 2 from J, leaving 8 bases between them. This CDR3 is 14 amino acids long. Germline loops: CDR1 SGHRS, CDR2 YFSETQ. The specimen was ileum tissue, collected roughly 390 days after transplant. This receptor was obtained from a human patient who received an intestinal transplant, so some T cells may come from the graft donor. The chain is built from TRBV5-1 and TRBJ1-1; D gene unclear. The CDR3 loop is CASSLATANTEAFF. The CDR3 region has the DNA TGCGCCAGCAGCTTGGCTACGGCCAACACTGAAGCTTTCTTT.